The rows below give T cell receptor beta chains drawn from one sample of a study of T cell repertoires in cytomegalovirus infection. Each CDR3 protein gets one entry after TCRdb re-called the reads with MiXCR. This sample yields 700,000 to 950,000 distinct CDR3 sequences, of which 32% are seen a single time; roughly 12% belongs to the top ten. Their target antigens are unknown. Source: cultured CD8+ T cells from PBMCs, taken from culture after CMV antigen stimulation. The receptors come from a human donor in good health (CMV status not recorded). Some clones in this sample may be carry-over from other donors' samples. Each CDR3 is given with its conserved first and last residue. Fields, in order: clone size, V gene, J gene, D gene, CDR3 DNA, CDR3 protein. The D gene is left open where the match is weak. Only part of the rows carry a size: once, few, many, or a class if the clone is expanded.

-	TRBV5-4	TRBJ1-2	-	TGTGCCAGCGGGGGCCGGGACGGACCCCCCCATGGCTACACCTTC	CASGGRDGPPHGYTF
-	TRBV2	TRBJ1-1	-	TGTGCCAGCAGTGAATTTGACAACACTGAAGCTTTCTTT	CASSEFDNTEAFF
few	TRBV11-2	TRBJ2-1	-	TGTGCCAGCAGTCCAGGGGACGATGAGCAGTTCTTC	CASSPGDDEQFF
many	TRBV12-3/TRBV12-4	TRBJ2-5	-	TGTGCCAGCAGTGGTTATGACAGGAAGGGTAGAAAGGAGACCCAGTACTTC	CASSGYDRKGRKETQYF
few	TRBV19	TRBJ1-5	-	TGTGCCAGTCGGATGACACTCCATAGCAATCAGCCCCAGCATTTT	CASRMTLHSNQPQHF
few	TRBV20-1	TRBJ1-2	-	TGCAGTGCCCCTCGGACGGAATTCTATGGCTACACCTTC	CSAPRTEFYGYTF
few	TRBV6-1	TRBJ1-5	-	TGTGCCAGCAGTGAAGGAGTTGGGGTGAGCAATCAGCCCCAGCATTTT	CASSEGVGVSNQPQHF
few	TRBV12-3/TRBV12-4	TRBJ2-1	-	TGTGCCAGCAGTCCCCCAGGGGGGAAATACAATGAGCAGTTCTTC	CASSPPGGKYNEQFF
few	TRBV27	TRBJ2-1	-	TGTGCCAGCAGTGACGGGGAGCTTCTGGGTGAGCAGTTCTTC	CASSDGELLGEQFF
few	TRBV5-1	TRBJ2-2	TRBD1	TGCGCCAGCAGCTATCTCCCGGGACAGGGAAGTTCCGGGGAGCTGTTTTTT	CASSYLPGQGSSGELFF
-	TRBV5-4	TRBJ1-2	-	TGTGCCAGCAGCTTGGCCAGGGAAACAGGGAACTATGGCTACACCTTC	CASSLARETGNYGYTF
many	TRBV12-3/TRBV12-4	TRBJ1-5	-	TGTGCCAGCAGTTTTGGGGGCTATAGCAATCAGCCCCAGCATTTT	CASSFGGYSNQPQHF
few	TRBV4-1	TRBJ2-3	-	TGCGCCAGCAGCCAAGAGGTGCCCCTCGCGGATACGCAGTATTTT	CASSQEVPLADTQYF
few	TRBV12-5	TRBJ2-1	-	TGTGCTAGTGGTTGGGGGGATGATGAGCAGTTCTTC	CASGWGDDEQFF
-	TRBV4-1	TRBJ2-3	TRBD1	TGCGCCAGCAGCCACCTGGGACAGGGGATGCCAGATACGCAGTATTTT	CASSHLGQGMPDTQYF
many	TRBV7-6	TRBJ2-1	-	TGTGCCAGCAGCCTAGCGGCAGGGGCTGGGTATGAGCAGTTCTTC	CASSLAAGAGYEQFF
-	TRBV7-9	TRBJ2-7	-	TGTGTCAGCCGGGGGCCCTCCTACGAGCAGTACTTC	CVSRGPSYEQYF
-	TRBV6-4	TRBJ1-1	-	TGTGCCAGCAGAGAACAGGGCATGAACACTGAAGCTTTCTTT	CASREQGMNTEAFF
once	TRBV5-1	TRBJ1-1	-	TGCGCCAGCAGCTGGAATCCTGATGCGAGCGCGGACACTGAAGCTTTCTTT	CASSWNPDASADTEAFF
-	TRBV29-1	TRBJ2-5	TRBD1	TGCAGCGTTGAAGGAGGGGGCTACGGTACCCAGTACTTC	CSVEGGGYGTQYF
few	TRBV3-1	TRBJ2-2	TRBD2	TGTGCCAGCAGCCAAGAAGCGGGGGCGAACACCGGGGAGCTGTTTTTT	CASSQEAGANTGELFF
few	TRBV7-9	TRBJ2-1	-	TGTGCCAGCAGCTTCGGGGATAGTGAGCAGTTCTTC	CASSFGDSEQFF
many	TRBV6-2/TRBV6-3	TRBJ2-1	TRBD1	TGTGCCAGCAGTTACTCGAGTACAGGGGAACTCATCAATGAGCAGTTCTTC	CASSYSSTGELINEQFF
-	TRBV28	TRBJ1-2	-	TGTGCCAGCAGTTTTATTCGGGGTGCCTATGGCTACACCTTC	CASSFIRGAYGYTF
-	TRBV5-1	TRBJ2-7	TRBD1	TGCGCCAGCAGCTGGGAGGTGACAGGGGCCGGTTTCTACGAGCAGTACTTC	CASSWEVTGAGFYEQYF
many	TRBV7-2	TRBJ1-1	-	TGTGCCAGCAGCTCAGGACTTGAAGCTTTCTTT	CASSSGLEAFF
many	TRBV11-2	TRBJ2-5	-	TGTGCCAGCAGCTTAGGACAGAGACAAGAGACCCAGTACTTC	CASSLGQRQETQYF
few	TRBV6-6	TRBJ1-5	TRBD1	TGTGCCAGCAGTTATCCGGGCAGGGGGATCAATCAGCCCCAGCATTTT	CASSYPGRGINQPQHF
-	TRBV6-5	TRBJ1-2	-	TGTGCCAGCAGAAACAGGGTGACTGGCTACACCTTC	CASRNRVTGYTF
-	TRBV5-3	TRBJ1-1	-	TGTGCCAGCAGCTTGCGGAGTTTAAGGAGACACACGAACACTGAAGCTTTCTTT	CASSLRSLRRHTNTEAFF
-	TRBV20-1	TRBJ1-3	TRBD1	TGCAGTACTAGAATCGACCGGGACAGACGTGGAAACACCATATATTTT	CSTRIDRDRRGNTIYF
few	TRBV9	TRBJ2-3	TRBD2	TGTGCCAGCAGCGGACAGGGGACTAGCGGGGGGATCCCTAGCACAGATACGCAGTATTTT	CASSGQGTSGGIPSTDTQYF
-	TRBV12-3/TRBV12-4	TRBJ2-1	TRBD2	TGTGCCAGCAGTTCCCCCGGGACTAGTAGCCTCTACAATGAGCAGTTCTTC	CASSSPGTSSLYNEQFF
once	TRBV12-3/TRBV12-4	TRBJ1-5	-	TGTGCCAGCAGAGGGGACTTCGGCAATCAGCCCCAGCATTTT	CASRGDFGNQPQHF
-	TRBV7-7	TRBJ2-5	-	TGTGCTAGCAGCTTATATCAGGGGCCGCAAGAGACCCAGTACTTC	CASSLYQGPQETQYF
few	TRBV6-6	TRBJ1-1	-	TGTGCCACCAAACAGGGAGGGTCCTCTGAAGCTTTCTTT	CATKQGGSSEAFF
few	TRBV24-1	TRBJ2-2	-	TGTGCCACCAGTGACGGCACTCGCGGCTCCGGGGAGCTGTTTTTT	CATSDGTRGSGELFF
few	TRBV14	TRBJ2-6	-	TGTGCCAGCAGCCGCAGGGATTATGGGGCCAACGTCCTGACTTTC	CASSRRDYGANVLTF
-	TRBV5-5	TRBJ1-1	-	TGCGCCAGCAGCCCCCGATCTAACACTGAAGCTTTCTTT	CASSPRSNTEAFF
few	TRBV6-8	TRBJ1-1	TRBD1	TGTGCCAGCAGCCAGGGACAGGGACTTGAAGCTTTCTTT	CASSQGQGLEAFF
-	TRBV19	TRBJ1-2	-	TGTGCCAGTATGAGGGGACTACGGTATGGCTACACCTTC	CASMRGLRYGYTF
few	TRBV12-3/TRBV12-4	TRBJ2-1	-	TGTGCCAGCAGCTCGCTCCAGCGGGCCCCTGAGCAGTTCTTC	CASSSLQRAPEQFF
-	TRBV9	TRBJ1-2	TRBD1	TGTGCCAGCAGCGTAGGGGACAGGGTCATTCGGAACTATGGCTACACCTTC	CASSVGDRVIRNYGYTF
-	TRBV12-3/TRBV12-4	TRBJ2-7	-	TGTGCCAGCAGTTTCAGTGAGTCCTACGAGCAGTACTTC	CASSFSESYEQYF
-	TRBV6-6	TRBJ1-1	-	TGTGCCAGCAGTTACTCCGACACAGGGACTGAAGCTTTCTTT	CASSYSDTGTEAFF
few	TRBV7-2	TRBJ2-5	-	TGTGCCAGCAGCTTTGGGGGAATAGGGTTCCAAGAGACCCAGTACTTC	CASSFGGIGFQETQYF
-	TRBV28	TRBJ2-2	TRBD2	TGTGCCAGCAGTGCTAGCGGGGATATAACCGGGGAGCTGTTTTTT	CASSASGDITGELFF
-	TRBV6-8	TRBJ1-1	-	TGTGCCAGCAGCCCGGCGGGACACGGACGAAAATTGAACACTGAAGCTTTCTTT	CASSPAGHGRKLNTEAFF
-	TRBV19	TRBJ1-6	-	TGTGCCAGTAGTTGGCAGCCTTATAATTCACCCCTCCACTTT	CASSWQPYNSPLHF
-	TRBV6-5	TRBJ2-2	TRBD2	TGTGCCAGCAGTTACTCGGGGCTAGCGGGGGGGCCTGGCGGGGAGCTGTTTTTT	CASSYSGLAGGPGGELFF
many	TRBV12-3/TRBV12-4	TRBJ1-1	-	TGTGCCAGCAGTTTAGACCGCGGACCCAGGGAAGCTTTCTTT	CASSLDRGPREAFF
-	TRBV5-1	TRBJ2-1	-	TGCGCCAGCAGAGGTGGGGGGGCTTATGAGCAGTTCTTC	CASRGGGAYEQFF
few	TRBV27	TRBJ1-1	-	TGTGCCAGCAGCCCCCTTACAGGATCGGGTACTGAAGCTTTCTTT	CASSPLTGSGTEAFF
few	TRBV7-2	TRBJ1-2	-	TGTGCCAGCAACCCCTGGAGGACAAACTATGGCTACACCTTC	CASNPWRTNYGYTF
many	TRBV11-2	TRBJ2-5	TRBD2	TGTGCCAGCAGCCCCGTGGACCCACTAGCGGAAGAGACCCAGTACTTC	CASSPVDPLAEETQYF
many	TRBV19	TRBJ1-5	-	TGTGCCAGCAGCATTGGTGGCCAGCCCCAGCATTTT	CASSIGGQPQHF
few	TRBV7-8	TRBJ1-2	TRBD1	TGTGCCAGCAGCTCTAGGGGGCGGGCAATCCCTAACTATGGCTACACCTTC	CASSSRGRAIPNYGYTF
many	TRBV7-8	TRBJ2-3	-	TGTGCCAGCAGTTCTAGCACAGATACGCAGTATTTT	CASSSSTDTQYF
-	TRBV19	TRBJ1-2	-	TGTGCCAGTAGTATCGGAGGGCCGTCTAACTATGGCTACACCTTC	CASSIGGPSNYGYTF